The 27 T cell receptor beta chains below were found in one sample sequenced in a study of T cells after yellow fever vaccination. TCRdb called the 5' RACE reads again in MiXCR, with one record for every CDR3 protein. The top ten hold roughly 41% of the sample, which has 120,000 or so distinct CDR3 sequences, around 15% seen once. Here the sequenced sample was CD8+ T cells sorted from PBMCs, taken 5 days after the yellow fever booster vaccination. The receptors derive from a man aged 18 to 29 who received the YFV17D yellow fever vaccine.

CDR3 protein: CASSRDISGGADYGYTF. CDR3 nucleotide sequence: TGTGCCAGCAGCCGAGATATTAGCGGGGGGGCTGACTATGGCTACACCTTC. This rearrangement joins TRBV7-6 to TRBJ1-2, with a possible D match to TRBD1 (6 bases). CDR3 length equals 17 residues. The germline V and J ends were trimmed by 5 bases and 3 bases, with 22 bases remaining between them. Germline CDR1 SGHVS, CDR2 FNYEAQ. Full variable domain (outside the CDR3, taken from reference TRBV7-6 and TRBJ1-2): GAGVSQSPRYKVTKRGQDVALRCDPISGHVSLYWYRQALGQGPEFLTYFNYEAQQDKSGLPNDRFSAERPEGSISTLTIQRTEQRDSAMYRCASSRDISGGADYGYTFGSGTRLTVV.

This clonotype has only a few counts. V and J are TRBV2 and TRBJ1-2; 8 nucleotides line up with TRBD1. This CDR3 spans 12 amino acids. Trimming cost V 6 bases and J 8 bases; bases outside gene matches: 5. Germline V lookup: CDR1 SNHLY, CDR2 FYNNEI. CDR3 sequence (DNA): TGTGCCAGCAGAAAACAGGGGGACGGCTACACCTTC. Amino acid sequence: CASRKQGDGYTF.

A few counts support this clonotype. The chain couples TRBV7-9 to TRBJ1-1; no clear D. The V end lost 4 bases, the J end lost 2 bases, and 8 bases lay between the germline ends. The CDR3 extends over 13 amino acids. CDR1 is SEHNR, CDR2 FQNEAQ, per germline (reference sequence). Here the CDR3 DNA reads TGTGCCAGCAGCTCCCAAGGAAACACTGAAGCTTTCTTT. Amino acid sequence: CASSSQGNTEAFF.

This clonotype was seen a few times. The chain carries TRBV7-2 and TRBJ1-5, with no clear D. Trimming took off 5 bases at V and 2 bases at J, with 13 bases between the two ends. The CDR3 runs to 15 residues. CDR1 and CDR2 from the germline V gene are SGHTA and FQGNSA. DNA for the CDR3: TGTGCCAGCAGCCTGGGTCTCACCGGCAATCAGCCCCAGCATTTT. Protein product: CASSLGLTGNQPQHF.

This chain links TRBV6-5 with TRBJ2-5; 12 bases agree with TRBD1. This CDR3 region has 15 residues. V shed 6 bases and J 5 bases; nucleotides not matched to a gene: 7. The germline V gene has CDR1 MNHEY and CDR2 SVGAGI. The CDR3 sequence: CASSLGTGGWETQYF. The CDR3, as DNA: TGTGCCAGCAGCCTCGGGACAGGGGGCTGGGAGACCCAGTACTTC.

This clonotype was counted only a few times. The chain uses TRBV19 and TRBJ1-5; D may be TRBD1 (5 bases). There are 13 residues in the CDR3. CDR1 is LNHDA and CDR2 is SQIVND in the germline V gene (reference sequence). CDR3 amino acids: CAAGDFSNQPQHF. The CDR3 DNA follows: TGTGCAGCGGGGGACTTTAGCAATCAGCCCCAGCATTTT.

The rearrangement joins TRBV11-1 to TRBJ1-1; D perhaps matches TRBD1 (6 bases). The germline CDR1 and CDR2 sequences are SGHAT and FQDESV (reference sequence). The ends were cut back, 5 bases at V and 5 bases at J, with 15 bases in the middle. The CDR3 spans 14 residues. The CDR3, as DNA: TGTGCCAGCAGCCCCAGGGGATATGGGACTGAAGCTTTCTTT. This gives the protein CASSPRGYGTEAFF.

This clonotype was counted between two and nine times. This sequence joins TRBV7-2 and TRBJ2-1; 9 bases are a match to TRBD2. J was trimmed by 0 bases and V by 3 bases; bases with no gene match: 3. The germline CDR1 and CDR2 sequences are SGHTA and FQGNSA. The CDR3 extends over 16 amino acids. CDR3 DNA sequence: TGTGCCAGCAGCTTCCTAGCGGGGAGCTCCTACAATGAGCAGTTCTTC. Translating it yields CASSFLAGSSYNEQFF.

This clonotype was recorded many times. The CDR3 region has the DNA TGTGCCAGCAGCACCCGGGGAGGGACTCCAGATACGCAGTATTTT. This encodes CASSTRGGTPDTQYF. The gene calls are TRBV6-5 and TRBJ2-3, with 7 bases lining up with TRBD2. Germline CDR1 is MNHEY and CDR2 is SVGAGI. This CDR3 has 15 residues. V lost 6 bases and J lost 4; bases outside the gene matches: 10.

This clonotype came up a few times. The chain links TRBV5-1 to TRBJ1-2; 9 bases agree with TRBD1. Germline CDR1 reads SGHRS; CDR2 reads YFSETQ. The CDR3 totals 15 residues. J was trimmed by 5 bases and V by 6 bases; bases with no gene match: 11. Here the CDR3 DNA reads TGCGCCAGCAACCAGGGGACAGGGAGAGATTATGGCTACACCTTC. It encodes CASNQGTGRDYGYTF.

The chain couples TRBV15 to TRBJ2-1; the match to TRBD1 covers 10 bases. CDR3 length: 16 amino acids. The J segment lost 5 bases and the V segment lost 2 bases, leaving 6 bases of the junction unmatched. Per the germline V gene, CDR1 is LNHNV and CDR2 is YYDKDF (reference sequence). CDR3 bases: TGTGCCACCAGCAGATCTCGGGACAGGGGCGACAATGAGCAGTTCTTC. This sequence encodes CATSRSRDRGDNEQFF.

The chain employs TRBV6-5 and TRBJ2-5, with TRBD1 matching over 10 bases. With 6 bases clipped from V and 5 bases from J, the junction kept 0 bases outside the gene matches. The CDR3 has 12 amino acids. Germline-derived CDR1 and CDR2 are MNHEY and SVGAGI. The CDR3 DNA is TGTGCCAGCAGGGGACAGGGGGAGACCCAGTACTTC. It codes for CASRGQGETQYF.

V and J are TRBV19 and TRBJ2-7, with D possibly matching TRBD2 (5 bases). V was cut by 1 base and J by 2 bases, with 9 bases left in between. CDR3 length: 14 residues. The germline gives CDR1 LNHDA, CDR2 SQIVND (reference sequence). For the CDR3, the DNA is TGTGCCAGTAGTATAGGGACTGGAGCCTACGAGCAGTACTTC. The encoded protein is CASSIGTGAYEQYF.

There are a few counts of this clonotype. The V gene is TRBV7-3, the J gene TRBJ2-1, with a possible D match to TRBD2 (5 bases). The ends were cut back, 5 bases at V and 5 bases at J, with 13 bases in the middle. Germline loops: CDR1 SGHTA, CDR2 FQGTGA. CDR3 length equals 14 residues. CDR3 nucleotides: TGTGCCAGCAGCCGGATCTCCGGGGACAATGAGCAGTTCTTC. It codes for CASSRISGDNEQFF.

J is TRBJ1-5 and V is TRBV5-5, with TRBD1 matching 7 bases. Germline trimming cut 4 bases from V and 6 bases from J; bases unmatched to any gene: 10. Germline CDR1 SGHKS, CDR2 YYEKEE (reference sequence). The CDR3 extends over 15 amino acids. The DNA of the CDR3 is TGTGCCAGCAGCCAAACGACAGGGTCGGGTCAGCCCCAGCATTTT. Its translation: CASSQTTGSGQPQHF.

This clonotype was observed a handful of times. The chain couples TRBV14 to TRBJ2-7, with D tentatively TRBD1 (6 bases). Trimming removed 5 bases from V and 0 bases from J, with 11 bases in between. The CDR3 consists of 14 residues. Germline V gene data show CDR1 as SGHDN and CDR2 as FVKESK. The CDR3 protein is CASSTWGRSYEQYF. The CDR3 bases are TGTGCCAGCAGCACGTGGGGGCGCTCCTACGAGCAGTACTTC.

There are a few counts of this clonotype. CDR3 sequence reads: CASSRMFQGASDEQYF. The CDR3 region has the DNA TGCGCCAGCAGCCGAATGTTCCAGGGGGCCTCGGATGAGCAGTACTTC. This chain joins TRBV4-1 and TRBJ2-7, with TRBD1 matching 8 bases. The germline V gene has CDR1 MGHRA and CDR2 YSYEKL. V lost 4 bases and J lost 7; bases outside the gene matches: 15. The CDR3 is made up of 16 amino acids.

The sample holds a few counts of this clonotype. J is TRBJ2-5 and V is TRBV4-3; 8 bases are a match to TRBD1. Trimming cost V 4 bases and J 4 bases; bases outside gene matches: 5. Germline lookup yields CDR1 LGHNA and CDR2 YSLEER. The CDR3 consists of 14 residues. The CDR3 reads CASSPDREGETQYF. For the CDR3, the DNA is TGCGCCAGCAGCCCGGACAGGGAAGGAGAGACCCAGTACTTC.

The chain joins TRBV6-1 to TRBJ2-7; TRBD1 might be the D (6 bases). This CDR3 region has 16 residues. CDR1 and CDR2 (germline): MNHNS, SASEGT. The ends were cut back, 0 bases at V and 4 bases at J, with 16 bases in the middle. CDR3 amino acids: CASSEAVQGTGYEQYV. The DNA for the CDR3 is TGTGCCAGCAGTGAAGCGGTACAGGGTACGGGTTACGAGCAGTACGTC.

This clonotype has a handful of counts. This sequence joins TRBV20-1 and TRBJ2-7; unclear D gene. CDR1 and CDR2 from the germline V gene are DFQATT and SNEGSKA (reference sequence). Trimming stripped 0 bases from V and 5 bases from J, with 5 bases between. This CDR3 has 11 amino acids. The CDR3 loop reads CSARDRNEQYV. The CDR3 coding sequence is TGCAGTGCTAGAGATCGGAACGAGCAGTACGTC.

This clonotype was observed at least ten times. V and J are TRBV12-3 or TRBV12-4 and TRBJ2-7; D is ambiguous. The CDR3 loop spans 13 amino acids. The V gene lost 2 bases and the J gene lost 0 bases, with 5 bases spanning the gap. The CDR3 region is CASSLTPSYEQYV. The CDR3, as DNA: TGTGCCAGCAGTTTAACACCCTCCTACGAGCAGTACGTC.

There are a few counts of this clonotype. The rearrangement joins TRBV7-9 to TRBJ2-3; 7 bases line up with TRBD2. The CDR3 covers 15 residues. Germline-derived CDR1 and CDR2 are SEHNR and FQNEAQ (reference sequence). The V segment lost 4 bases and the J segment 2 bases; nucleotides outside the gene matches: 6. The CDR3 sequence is CASSSPAGDTDTQYF. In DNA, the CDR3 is TGTGCCAGCAGCTCCCCCGCGGGGGACACAGATACGCAGTATTTT.

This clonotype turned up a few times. CDR3 in amino acids: CASSVSTSSEQFF. DNA of the CDR3: TGTGCCAGCAGCGTTTCGACTAGCAGCGAGCAGTTCTTC. The V gene is TRBV9, the J gene TRBJ2-1, with 7 positions matching TRBD2. Germline CDR1 reads SGDLS; CDR2 reads YYNGEE. There are 13 residues in the CDR3. With V trimmed by 2 bases and J by 10 bases, 6 bases remained unmatched.

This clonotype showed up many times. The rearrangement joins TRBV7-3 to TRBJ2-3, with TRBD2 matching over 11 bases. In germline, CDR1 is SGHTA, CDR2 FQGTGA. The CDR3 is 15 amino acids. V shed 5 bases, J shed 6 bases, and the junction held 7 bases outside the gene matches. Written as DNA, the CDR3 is TGTGCCAGCAGCGCGAAGACTAGCGGGGCGGATACGCAGTATTTT. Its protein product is CASSAKTSGADTQYF.

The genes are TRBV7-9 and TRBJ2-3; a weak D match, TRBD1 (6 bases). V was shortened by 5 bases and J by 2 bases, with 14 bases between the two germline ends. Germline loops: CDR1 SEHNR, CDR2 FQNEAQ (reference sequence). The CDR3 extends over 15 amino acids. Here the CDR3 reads CASSPLTGYTDTQYF. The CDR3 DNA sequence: TGTGCCAGCAGCCCACTGACAGGCTACACAGATACGCAGTATTTT.

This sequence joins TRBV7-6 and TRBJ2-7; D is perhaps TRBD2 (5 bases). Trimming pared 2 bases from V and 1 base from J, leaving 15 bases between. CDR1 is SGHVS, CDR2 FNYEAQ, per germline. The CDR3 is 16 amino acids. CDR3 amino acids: CASSLSAGGLSYEQYF. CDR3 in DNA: TGTGCCAGCAGCTTATCGGCAGGAGGCCTTTCCTACGAGCAGTACTTC. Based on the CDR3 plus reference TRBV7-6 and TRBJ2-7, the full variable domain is GAGVSQSPRYKVTKRGQDVALRCDPISGHVSLYWYRQALGQGPEFLTYFNYEAQQDKSGLPNDRFSAERPEGSISTLTIQRTEQRDSAMYRCASSLSAGGLSYEQYFGPGTRLTVT.

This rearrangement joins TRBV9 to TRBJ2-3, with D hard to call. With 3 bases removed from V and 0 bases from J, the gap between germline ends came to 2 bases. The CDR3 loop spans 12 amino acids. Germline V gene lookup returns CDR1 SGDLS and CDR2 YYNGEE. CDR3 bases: TGTGCCAGCAGCGCTAGCACAGATACGCAGTATTTT. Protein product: CASSASTDTQYF.